This is a list of T cell receptor beta chains from one sample in a study of cytomegalovirus exposure and HLA in healthy donors. Clones were sequenced by immunoSEQ multiplex PCR, and TCRdb holds only the in-frame ones, with some missing. The repertoire holds over 250,000 clones, 80% to 90% seen once, with 0.95% to 1.1% in the top ten. Sequencing was performed on PBMCs. The receptors derive from a woman aged 18-29 years in good health and CMV-seronegative. CDR3s include the opening cysteine and the closing phenylalanine or tryptophan. The D gene is left open where the match is weak. Rows give clone size only sometimes, using once, few, many, or a class for an expanded clone.

J: TRBJ2-2; size: -; V: TRBV5-4; length: 14; D: TRBD1; CDR3: CASSKDRGGRELFF; DNA: TGTGCCAGCAGCAAGGACAGGGGAGGGCGGGAGCTGTTTTTT
J: TRBJ2-7; size: -; V: TRBV18; length: 15; D: -; CDR3: CASSEPGGYGYEQYF; DNA: TGTGCCAGCTCCGAACCAGGAGGGTATGGATACGAGCAGTACTTC
J: TRBJ2-7; size: -; V: TRBV10-1; length: 15; D: -; CDR3: CASSESGGAAWEQYF; DNA: TGCGCCAGCAGTGAGTCCGGAGGGGCGGCTTGGGAGCAGTACTTC
J: TRBJ1-4; size: -; V: TRBV7-9; length: 16; D: -; CDR3: CASSSNREYGDEKLFF; DNA: TGTGCCAGCAGCTCAAACAGGGAATACGGTGATGAAAAACTGTTTTTT
J: TRBJ1-5; size: -; V: TRBV9; length: 14; D: TRBD1; CDR3: CASSGDRGGQPQHF; DNA: TGTGCCAGCAGCGGGGACAGGGGTGGTCAGCCCCAGCATTTT
J: TRBJ1-2; size: -; V: TRBV7-9; length: 15; D: -; CDR3: CASRPGQPVPYGYTF; DNA: TGTGCCAGCAGACCAGGACAGCCCGTCCCCTATGGCTACACCTTC
J: TRBJ2-3; size: -; V: TRBV4-3; length: 15; D: -; CDR3: CASSQGVASTDTQYF; DNA: TGCGCCAGCAGCCAAGGTGTAGCCAGCACAGATACGCAGTATTTT
J: TRBJ1-5; size: -; V: TRBV2; length: 14; D: -; CDR3: CASSDPPSNQPQHF; DNA: TGTGCCAGCAGTGACCCCCCGAGCAATCAGCCCCAGCATTTT
J: TRBJ1-5; size: few; V: TRBV5-6; length: 15; D: TRBD1; CDR3: CASSPGTGGNQPQHF; DNA: TGTGCCAGCAGCCCCGGGACAGGGGGCAATCAGCCCCAGCATTTT
J: TRBJ1-5; size: few; V: TRBV18; length: 13; D: TRBD1; CDR3: CASSRDRDQPQHF; DNA: TGTGCCAGCTCACGGGACAGGGATCAGCCCCAGCATTTT
J: TRBJ2-1; size: -; V: TRBV7-9; length: 16; D: TRBD1; CDR3: CASSGRTGVAYNEQFF; DNA: TGTGCCAGCAGCGGCAGGACAGGGGTGGCCTACAATGAGCAGTTCTTC
J: TRBJ2-1; size: -; V: TRBV2; length: 15; D: TRBD2; CDR3: CASSERTSGNNEQFF; DNA: TGTGCCAGCAGTGAAAGGACTAGCGGGAACAATGAGCAGTTCTTC
J: TRBJ1-2; size: -; V: TRBV14; length: 15; D: -; CDR3: CASSRFPLTGYGYTF; DNA: TGTGCCAGCAGTCGATTTCCGCTGACAGGATATGGCTACACCTTC
J: TRBJ2-1; size: -; V: TRBV6-5; length: 15; D: -; CDR3: CASSPTGPEYNEQFF; DNA: TGTGCCAGCAGTCCGACAGGTCCCGAGTACAATGAGCAGTTCTTC
J: TRBJ2-3; size: -; V: TRBV6-4; length: 15; D: TRBD2; CDR3: CASSDTSGGADTQYF; DNA: TGTGCCAGCAGTGACACTAGCGGGGGGGCAGATACGCAGTATTTT
J: TRBJ2-7; size: -; V: TRBV9; length: 18; D: TRBD1; CDR3: CASSVGPQGGQVTYEQYF; DNA: TGTGCCAGCAGCGTAGGCCCACAGGGGGGCCAAGTGACGTACGAGCAGTACTTC
J: TRBJ1-1; size: once; V: TRBV27; length: 11; D: -; CDR3: CASSKRGEAFF; DNA: TGTGCCAGCAGTAAGCGGGGTGAAGCTTTCTTT
J: TRBJ2-7; size: -; V: TRBV6-1; length: 13; D: TRBD2; CDR3: CASSDGRGYEQYF; DNA: TGTGCCAGCAGTGACGGGAGGGGTTACGAGCAGTACTTC
J: TRBJ1-1; size: -; V: TRBV7-9; length: 12; D: -; CDR3: CASRGPGTKAFF; DNA: TGTGCCAGCAGGGGACCCGGGACAAAGGCTTTCTTT
J: TRBJ2-6; size: -; V: TRBV13; length: 19; D: TRBD2; CDR3: CASSFGTSGGRSGANVLTF; DNA: TGTGCCAGCAGCTTCGGGACTAGCGGGGGCCGCTCTGGGGCCAACGTCCTGACTTTC
J: TRBJ1-5; size: -; V: TRBV7-9; length: 17; D: TRBD1; CDR3: CASSLDDQGAANQPQHF; DNA: TGTGCCAGCAGCTTAGATGACCAGGGGGCCGCTAATCAGCCCCAGCATTTT
J: TRBJ2-7; size: -; V: TRBV2; length: 15; D: -; CDR3: CASRGAGTATYEQYF; DNA: TGTGCCAGCAGGGGGGCCGGGACGGCGACCTACGAGCAGTACTTC
J: TRBJ1-5; size: -; V: TRBV28; length: 16; D: -; CDR3: CASSTSWRGQRQPQHF; DNA: TGTGCCAGCAGTACCAGTTGGAGGGGTCAGAGGCAGCCCCAGCATTTT
J: TRBJ1-1; size: once; V: TRBV7-8; length: 13; D: -; CDR3: CASSPYAYTEAFF; DNA: TGTGCCAGCAGCCCGTATGCGTACACTGAAGCTTTCTTT
J: TRBJ1-2; size: few; V: TRBV27; length: 12; D: TRBD1; CDR3: CASSSGGYGYTF; DNA: TGTGCCAGCAGTTCAGGGGGCTATGGCTACACCTTC
J: TRBJ2-2; size: -; V: TRBV2; length: 15; D: TRBD2; CDR3: CASSVLAGVTGELFF; DNA: TGTGCCAGCAGTGTACTAGCGGGGGTCACCGGGGAGCTGTTTTTT
J: TRBJ2-1; size: -; V: TRBV28; length: 16; D: -; CDR3: CASSFWTDSSYNEQFF; DNA: TGTGCCAGCAGTTTCTGGACAGACAGCTCCTACAATGAGCAGTTCTTC
J: TRBJ2-5; size: -; V: TRBV10-1; length: 15; D: -; CDR3: CASSELTSGQETQYF; DNA: TGCGCCAGCAGTGAATTAACCAGCGGGCAAGAGACCCAGTACTTC
J: TRBJ2-7; size: -; V: TRBV6-5; length: 14; D: -; CDR3: CASSYGQYSYEQYF; DNA: TGTGCCAGCAGTTACGGACAGTACTCCTACGAGCAGTACTTC
J: TRBJ1-1; size: once; V: TRBV5-1; length: 15; D: TRBD1; CDR3: CASSGGTGALGDAFF; DNA: TGCGCCAGCAGCGGTGGGACAGGGGCGCTTGGTGATGCTTTCTTT
J: TRBJ1-2; size: once; V: TRBV7-2; length: 14; D: -; CDR3: CASSLWPGGKGYTF; DNA: TGTGCCAGCAGCTTGTGGCCGGGAGGGAAGGGCTACACCTTC
J: TRBJ1-5; size: few; V: TRBV6-6; length: 14; D: -; CDR3: CASSAREGDQPQHF; DNA: TGTGCCAGCAGTGCCAGAGAGGGTGATCAGCCCCAGCATTTT
J: TRBJ2-1; size: -; V: TRBV25-1; length: 16; D: TRBD2; CDR3: CASSESRTSDHNEQFF; DNA: TGTGCCAGCAGTGAATCGAGGACTAGCGATCACAATGAGCAGTTCTTC
J: TRBJ1-4; size: -; V: TRBV11-2; length: 14; D: TRBD1; CDR3: CASSLGAGGEKLFF; DNA: TGTGCCAGCAGCTTAGGAGCAGGGGGCGAAAAACTGTTTTTT
J: TRBJ2-1; size: -; V: TRBV6-1; length: 14; D: -; CDR3: CASSDGTWLNEQFF; DNA: TGTGCCAGCAGTGACGGGACTTGGCTAAATGAGCAGTTCTTC
J: TRBJ1-3; size: -; V: TRBV15; length: 16; D: -; CDR3: CATSRAGDLSGNTIYF; DNA: TGTGCCACCAGCAGAGCAGGGGATCTCTCTGGAAACACCATATATTTT
J: TRBJ1-5; size: -; V: TRBV6-6; length: 13; D: -; CDR3: CASSYGGGQPQHF; DNA: TGTGCCAGCAGTTACGGGGGCGGCCAGCCCCAGCATTTT
J: TRBJ1-1; size: -; V: TRBV7-6; length: 13; D: -; CDR3: CASAGGTDTEAFF; DNA: TGTGCCAGCGCCGGGGGTACGGACACTGAAGCTTTCTTT
J: TRBJ2-7; size: -; V: TRBV5-8; length: 14; D: -; CDR3: CASLEGAPRREQYF; DNA: TGTGCCAGCCTCGAAGGAGCCCCTCGTCGAGAGCAGTACTTC
J: TRBJ2-7; size: -; V: TRBV13; length: 13; D: -; CDR3: CASSLEGAYEQYF; DNA: TGTGCCAGCAGCTTAGAGGGGGCCTACGAGCAGTACTTC
J: TRBJ2-7; size: -; V: TRBV29-1; length: 15; D: -; CDR3: CSVEDQGSQYYEQYF; DNA: TGCAGCGTTGAAGATCAGGGGTCCCAGTACTACGAGCAGTACTTC
J: TRBJ2-7; size: -; V: TRBV4-1; length: 13; D: -; CDR3: CASRKGANYEQYF; DNA: TGCGCCAGCAGAAAAGGGGCGAATTACGAGCAGTACTTC